Listed below are T cell receptor beta chains from one sample, sequenced in a study of T-cell reconstitution after alpha-beta-depleted transplantation in children. TCRdb fed the PCR reads into MiXCR, producing one record per CDR3 protein. The top ten clones hold around a third of a sample with approximately 500,000 distinct CDR3 sequences, 20% to 30% of them seen once. Source: PBMCs, taken before TCRalphabeta/CD19-depleted stem cell transplant. The receptors come from a boy in the first two years of life with Wiskott-Aldrich syndrome, due to receive a stem cell transplant. Both conserved end residues are part of each CDR3. A D gene is named only where the DNA matches it firmly. Clone size appears in some rows only: once, few, many, or a class for an expanded clone.

.	TRBV20-1	TRBJ1-1	.	TGCAGTGCTAGAGACCCAATGAAGAACACTGAAGCTTTCTTT	CSARDPMKNTEAFF
.	TRBV7-2	TRBJ2-3	TRBD2	TGTGCCAGCAGCTTAAGACGGGAGGGCCGAGATACGCAGTATTTT	CASSLRREGRDTQYF
.	TRBV6-6	TRBJ2-7	TRBD1	TGTGCCAGCAGTAAGACAGGGGCAAACGAGCAGTACTTC	CASSKTGANEQYF
few	TRBV10-3	TRBJ1-5	.	TGTGCCATCAGCCTTTCCGGGACCGGGTTAGAGCCCCAGCATTTT	CAISLSGTGLEPQHF
.	TRBV10-3	TRBJ1-1	TRBD1	TGTGCCGCTCAATTCAGGGGGGGCACTGAAGCTTTCTTT	CAAQFRGGTEAFF
.	TRBV2	TRBJ1-6	TRBD1	TGTGCCAGCAATGACAGGGTCAATTCACCCCTCCACTTT	CASNDRVNSPLHF
few	TRBV5-1	TRBJ2-3	.	TGCGCCAGCAGCTTTTTACTTCCTAGCACAGATACGCAGTATTTT	CASSFLLPSTDTQYF
.	TRBV5-1	TRBJ2-4	.	TGCGCCAGCAGCTTGGTCGAGGGGGGGAACATTCAGTACTTC	CASSLVEGGNIQYF
.	TRBV5-1	TRBJ2-1	TRBD2	TGCGCCAGCAGCCCTCGGACTAGCGGGAGAGGGCATGAGCAGTTCTTC	CASSPRTSGRGHEQFF
.	TRBV20-1	TRBJ2-3	TRBD2	TGCAGTGGGACTAGCGGGAGCCCAGATACGCAGTATTTT	CSGTSGSPDTQYF
few	TRBV20-1	TRBJ2-7	.	TGCAGTGCTAGTCCACAGGTGGTTGGTGAGCAGTACTTC	CSASPQVVGEQYF
.	TRBV20-1	TRBJ2-3	TRBD2	TGCAGTGCTAGAATTTCCGGACTAGCGGGCACAGATACGCAGTATTTT	CSARISGLAGTDTQYF
.	TRBV27	TRBJ2-2	TRBD1	TGTGCCAGCAGTCAAACAGGGGGCCCCACCGGGGAGCTGTTTTTT	CASSQTGGPTGELFF
.	TRBV7-2	TRBJ2-1	.	TGTGCCAGCAGCTTAGCGCGAGAGGACAATGAGCAGTTCTTC	CASSLAREDNEQFF